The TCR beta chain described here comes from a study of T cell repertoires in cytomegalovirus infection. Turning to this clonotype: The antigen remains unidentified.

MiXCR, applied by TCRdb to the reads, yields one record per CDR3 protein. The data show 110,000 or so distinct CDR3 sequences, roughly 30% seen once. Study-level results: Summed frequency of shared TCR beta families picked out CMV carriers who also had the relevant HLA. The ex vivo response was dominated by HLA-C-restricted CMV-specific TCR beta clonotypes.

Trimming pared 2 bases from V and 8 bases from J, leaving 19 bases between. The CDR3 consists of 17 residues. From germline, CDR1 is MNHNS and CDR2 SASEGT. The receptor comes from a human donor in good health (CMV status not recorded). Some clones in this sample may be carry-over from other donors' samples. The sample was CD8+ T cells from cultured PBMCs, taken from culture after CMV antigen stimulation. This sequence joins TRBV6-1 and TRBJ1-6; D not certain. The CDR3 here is CASSEILLTPEDSPLHF. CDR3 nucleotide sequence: TGTGCCAGCAGTGAAATACTACTAACGCCGGAAGATTCACCCCTCCACTTT.